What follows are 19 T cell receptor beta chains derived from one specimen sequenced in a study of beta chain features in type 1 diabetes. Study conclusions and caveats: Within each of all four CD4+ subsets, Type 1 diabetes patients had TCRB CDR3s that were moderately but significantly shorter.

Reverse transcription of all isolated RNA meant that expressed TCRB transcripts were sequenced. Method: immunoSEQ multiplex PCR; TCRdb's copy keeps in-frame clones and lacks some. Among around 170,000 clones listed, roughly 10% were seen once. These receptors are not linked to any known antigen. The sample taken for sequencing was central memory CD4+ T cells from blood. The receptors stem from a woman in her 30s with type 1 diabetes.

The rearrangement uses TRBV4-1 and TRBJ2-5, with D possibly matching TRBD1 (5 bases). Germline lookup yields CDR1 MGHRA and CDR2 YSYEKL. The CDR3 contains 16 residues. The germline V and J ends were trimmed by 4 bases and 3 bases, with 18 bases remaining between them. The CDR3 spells CASSPRTAGNEETQYF. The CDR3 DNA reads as TGCGCCAGCAGCCCACGAACCGCAGGGAACGAAGAGACCCAGTACTTC.

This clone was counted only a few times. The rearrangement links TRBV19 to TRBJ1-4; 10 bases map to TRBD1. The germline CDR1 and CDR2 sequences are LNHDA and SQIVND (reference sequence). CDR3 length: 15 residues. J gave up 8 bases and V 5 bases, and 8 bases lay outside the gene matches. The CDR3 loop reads CASSVPGTGEEKLFF. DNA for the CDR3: TGTGCCAGTAGTGTCCCCGGGACAGGGGAAGAAAAACTGTTTTTT.

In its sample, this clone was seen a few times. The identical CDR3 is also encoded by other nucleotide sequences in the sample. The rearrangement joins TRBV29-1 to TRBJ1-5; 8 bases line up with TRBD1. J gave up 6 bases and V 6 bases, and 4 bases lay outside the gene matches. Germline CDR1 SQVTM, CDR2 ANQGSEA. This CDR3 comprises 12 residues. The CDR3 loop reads CSVQGAGQPQHF. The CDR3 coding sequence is TGCAGCGTCCAGGGGGCCGGTCAGCCCCAGCATTTT.

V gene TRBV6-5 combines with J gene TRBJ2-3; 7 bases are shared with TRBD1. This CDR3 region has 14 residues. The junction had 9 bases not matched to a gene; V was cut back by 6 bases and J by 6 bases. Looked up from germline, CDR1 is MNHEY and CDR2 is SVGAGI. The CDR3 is CASRQFDRADTQYF. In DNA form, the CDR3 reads TGTGCCAGCAGGCAATTCGACAGGGCTGATACGCAGTATTTT.

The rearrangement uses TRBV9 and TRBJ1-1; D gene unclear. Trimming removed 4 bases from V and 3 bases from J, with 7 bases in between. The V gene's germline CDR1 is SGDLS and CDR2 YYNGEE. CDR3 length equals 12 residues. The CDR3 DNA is TGTGCCAGCAGCCAAGCGGACACTGAAGCTTTCTTT. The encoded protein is CASSQADTEAFF.

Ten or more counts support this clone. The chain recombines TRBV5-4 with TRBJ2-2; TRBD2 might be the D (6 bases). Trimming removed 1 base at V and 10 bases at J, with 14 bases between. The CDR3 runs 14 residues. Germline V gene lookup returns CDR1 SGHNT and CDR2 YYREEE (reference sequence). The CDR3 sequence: CASSLSLREEELFF. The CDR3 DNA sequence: TGTGCCAGCAGCTTGTCCCTGCGGGAAGAGGAGCTGTTTTTT. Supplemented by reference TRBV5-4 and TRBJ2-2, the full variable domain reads ETGVTQSPTHLIKTRGQQVTLRCSSQSGHNTVSWYQQALGQGPQFIFQYYREEENGRGNFPPRFSGLQFPNYSSELNVNALELDDSALYLCASSLSLREEELFFGEGSRLTVL.

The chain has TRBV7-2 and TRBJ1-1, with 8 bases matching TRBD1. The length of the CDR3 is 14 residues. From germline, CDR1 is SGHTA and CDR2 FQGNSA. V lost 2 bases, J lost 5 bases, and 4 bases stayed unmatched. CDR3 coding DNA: TGTGCCAGCAGCTTAAACAGGGGGGGAACTGAAGCTTTCTTT. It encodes CASSLNRGGTEAFF.

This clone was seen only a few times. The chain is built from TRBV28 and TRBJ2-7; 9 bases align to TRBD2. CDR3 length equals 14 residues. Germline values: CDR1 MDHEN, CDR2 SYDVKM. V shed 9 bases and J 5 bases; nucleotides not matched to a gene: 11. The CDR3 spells CASHPSGRIHEQYF. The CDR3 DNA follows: TGTGCCAGTCACCCCAGCGGGAGGATCCACGAGCAGTACTTC.

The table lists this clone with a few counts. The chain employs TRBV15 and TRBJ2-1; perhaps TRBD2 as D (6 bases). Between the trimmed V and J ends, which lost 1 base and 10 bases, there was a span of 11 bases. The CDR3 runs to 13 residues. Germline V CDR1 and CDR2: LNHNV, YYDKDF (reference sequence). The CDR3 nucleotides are TGTGCCACCAGCAGAGTAGCGGAAGGGGAGCAGTTCTTC. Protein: CATSRVAEGEQFF.

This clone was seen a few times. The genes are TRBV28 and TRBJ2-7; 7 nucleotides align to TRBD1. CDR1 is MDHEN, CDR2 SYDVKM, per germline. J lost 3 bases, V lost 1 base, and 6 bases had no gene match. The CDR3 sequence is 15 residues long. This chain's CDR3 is CASSLSRQGNYEQYF. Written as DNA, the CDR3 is TGTGCCAGCAGTTTATCGAGACAGGGAAACTACGAGCAGTACTTC.

CDR3 residues: CAISRGQGIPEQYF. The CDR3 region has the DNA TGTGCCATCAGTAGGGGACAGGGAATCCCCGAGCAGTACTTC. The chain is built from TRBV10-3 and TRBJ2-7, with TRBD1 matching over 9 bases. CDR1 is ENHRY and CDR2 is SYGVKD in the germline V gene. The CDR3 totals 14 residues. The J segment lost 6 bases and the V segment lost 5 bases, leaving 8 bases of the junction unmatched.

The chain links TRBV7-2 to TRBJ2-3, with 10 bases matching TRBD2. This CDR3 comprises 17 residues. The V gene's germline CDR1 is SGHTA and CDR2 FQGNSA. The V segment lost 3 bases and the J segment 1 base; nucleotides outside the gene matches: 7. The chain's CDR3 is CASSFPGTSARTDTQYF. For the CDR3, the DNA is TGTGCCAGCAGCTTCCCTGGGACTAGCGCGCGCACAGATACGCAGTATTTT.

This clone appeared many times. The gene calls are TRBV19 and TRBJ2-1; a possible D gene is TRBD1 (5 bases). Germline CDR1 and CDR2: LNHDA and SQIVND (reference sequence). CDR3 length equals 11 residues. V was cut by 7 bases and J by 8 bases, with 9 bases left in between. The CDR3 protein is CASKGMDEQFF. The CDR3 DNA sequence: TGTGCCAGTAAGGGGATGGATGAGCAGTTCTTC.

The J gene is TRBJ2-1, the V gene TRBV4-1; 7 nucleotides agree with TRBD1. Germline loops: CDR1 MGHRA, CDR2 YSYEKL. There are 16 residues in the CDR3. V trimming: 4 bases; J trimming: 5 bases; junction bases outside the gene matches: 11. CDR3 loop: CASSPRQGGPHNEQFF. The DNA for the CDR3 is TGCGCCAGCAGCCCCAGACAGGGTGGACCCCACAATGAGCAGTTCTTC.

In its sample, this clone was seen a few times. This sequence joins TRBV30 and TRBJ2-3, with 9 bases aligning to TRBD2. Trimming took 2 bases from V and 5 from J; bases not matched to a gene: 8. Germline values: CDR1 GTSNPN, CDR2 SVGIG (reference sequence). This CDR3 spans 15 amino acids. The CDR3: CAWSRGGRAGDTQYF. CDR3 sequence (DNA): TGTGCCTGGAGTCGGGGCGGGAGGGCCGGAGATACGCAGTATTTT.

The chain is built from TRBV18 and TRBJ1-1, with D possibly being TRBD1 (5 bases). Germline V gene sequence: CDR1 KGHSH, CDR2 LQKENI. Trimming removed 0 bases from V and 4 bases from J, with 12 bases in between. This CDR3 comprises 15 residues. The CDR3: CASSPPSQGGTEAFF. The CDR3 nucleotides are TGTGCCAGCTCACCACCGAGCCAGGGCGGCACTGAAGCTTTCTTT. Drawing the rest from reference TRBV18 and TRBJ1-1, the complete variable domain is NAGVMQNPRHLVRRRGQEARLRCSPMKGHSHVYWYRQLPEEGLKFMVYLQKENIIDESGMPKERFSAEFPKEGPSILRIQQVVRGDSAAYFCASSPPSQGGTEAFFGQGTRLTVV.

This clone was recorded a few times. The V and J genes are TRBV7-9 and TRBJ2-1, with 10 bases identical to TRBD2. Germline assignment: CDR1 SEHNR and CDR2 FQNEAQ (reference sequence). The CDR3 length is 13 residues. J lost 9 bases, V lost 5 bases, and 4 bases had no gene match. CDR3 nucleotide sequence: TGTGCCAGCAGCACTAGCGGGATGTCTGAGCAGTTCTTC. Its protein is CASSTSGMSEQFF.

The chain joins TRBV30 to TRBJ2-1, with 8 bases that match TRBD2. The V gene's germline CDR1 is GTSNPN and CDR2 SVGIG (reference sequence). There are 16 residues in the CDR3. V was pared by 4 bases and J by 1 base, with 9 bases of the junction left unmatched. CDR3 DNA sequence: TGTGCCTGGAAGTACCTAAGCGGGAGTTCCTACAATGAGCAGTTCTTC. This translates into CAWKYLSGSSYNEQFF.

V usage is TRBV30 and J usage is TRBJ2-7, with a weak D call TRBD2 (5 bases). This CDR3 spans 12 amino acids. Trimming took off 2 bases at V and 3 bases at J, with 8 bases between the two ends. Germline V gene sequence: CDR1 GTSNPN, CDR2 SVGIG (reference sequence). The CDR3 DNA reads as TGTGCCTGGAGTCAGGACTTCTACGAGCAGTACTTC. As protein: CAWSQDFYEQYF.